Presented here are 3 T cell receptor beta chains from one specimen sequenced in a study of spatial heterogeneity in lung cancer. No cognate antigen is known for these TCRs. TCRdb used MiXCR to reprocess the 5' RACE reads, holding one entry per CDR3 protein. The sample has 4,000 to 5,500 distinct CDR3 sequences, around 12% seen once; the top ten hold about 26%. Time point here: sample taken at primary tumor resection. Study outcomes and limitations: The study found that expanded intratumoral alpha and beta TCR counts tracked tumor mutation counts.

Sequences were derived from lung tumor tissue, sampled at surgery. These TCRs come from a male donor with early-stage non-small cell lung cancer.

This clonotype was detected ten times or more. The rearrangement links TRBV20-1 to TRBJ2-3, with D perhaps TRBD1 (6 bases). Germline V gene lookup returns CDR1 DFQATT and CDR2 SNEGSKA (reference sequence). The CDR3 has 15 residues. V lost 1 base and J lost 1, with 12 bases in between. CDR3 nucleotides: TGCAGTGCTAGAGGGGGCAGGGGCCGCACAGATACGCAGTATTTT. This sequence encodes CSARGGRGRTDTQYF.

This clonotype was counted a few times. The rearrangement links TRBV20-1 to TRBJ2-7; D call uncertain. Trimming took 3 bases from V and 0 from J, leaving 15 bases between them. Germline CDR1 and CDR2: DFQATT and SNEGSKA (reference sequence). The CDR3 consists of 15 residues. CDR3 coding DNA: TGCAGTGCTAGCCGCATTGACCGAAGCTCCTACGAGCAGTACTTC. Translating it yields CSASRIDRSSYEQYF.

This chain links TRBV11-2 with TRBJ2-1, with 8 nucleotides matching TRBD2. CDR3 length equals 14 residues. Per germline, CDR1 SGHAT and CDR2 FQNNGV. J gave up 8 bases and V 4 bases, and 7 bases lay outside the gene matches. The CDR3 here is CASSSGTRLYEQFF. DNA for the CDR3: TGTGCCAGCAGCTCCGGGACTAGACTGTATGAGCAGTTCTTC.